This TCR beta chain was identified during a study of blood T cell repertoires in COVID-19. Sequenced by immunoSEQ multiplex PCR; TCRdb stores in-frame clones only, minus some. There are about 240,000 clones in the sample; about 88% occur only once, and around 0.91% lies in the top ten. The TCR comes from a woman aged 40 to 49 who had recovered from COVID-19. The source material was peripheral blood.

Here the CDR3 DNA reads TGTGCCAGCAGTTTCCGACTAGAATTTTACCGGGAGCTGTTTTTT. Its translation: CASSFRLEFYRELFF. The chain uses TRBV6-2 or TRBV6-3 and TRBJ2-2, with D possibly being TRBD2 (6 bases). CDR3 length: 15 residues. V was cut by 4 bases and J by 9 bases, with 18 bases left in between. Germline loops: CDR1 MNHEY, CDR2 SVGEGT.